The present T cell receptor (beta chain) was sequenced within a study of CD8 T cells in Susac syndrome. Looking at the study overall: Among the Susac syndrome patients sequenced, about 6 had active disease and 8 or 9 were in remission. Findings and limits, study-wide: In Susac syndrome, CD8+ expansion was highest in TEMRA and active disease.

Sequencing of TCR beta was performed on blood CD8+ T cells and on blood CD4+ T cells. Notes on this clonotype: Antigen unknown.

Reverse transcription of about 0.45 to 1 ug RNA used random hexamers. TCRdb processed the immunoSEQ multiplex PCR reads anew with MiXCR; each CDR3 protein has one entry. The sample holds roughly 150,000 distinct CDR3 sequences, approximately 95% seen once. Germline V gene sequence: CDR1 MNHEY, CDR2 SVGAGI. The CDR3 length is 14 residues. The ends lost 6 bases at V and 2 bases at J; junction bases unmatched: 2. This rearrangement joins TRBV6-5 to TRBJ2-3; 10 positions agree with TRBD2. The specimen was CD8+ T cells from PBMCs. The TCR sequence derives from a human donor with Susac syndrome. The CDR3 bases are TGTGCCAGCAGGGGACTAGCGCTCACAGATACGCAGTATTTT. Its translation is CASRGLALTDTQYF.